The 11 T cell receptor beta chains presented below share a single source sample, sequenced in a study of CD8+CD57+ T cells in acquired aplastic anemia (dated by TCRdb to 2016 to 2019). Sequencer: Illumina HiSeq 2000. Genomic DNA served as template for TCR beta VDJ combination and CDR3 sequence profiling. The raw public reads went through TCRdb reprocessing: fastp at Q25, MiXCR clone calling, in-frame beta chains kept. CDR3 protein sequences are deduplicated, and each keeps its most common genes and DNA. The sample table records roughly 86,000 distinct CDR3 sequences; more than 40% of these occur just once. The biggest ten clones account for approximately 60% of the sample. Sequenced input: sorted CD4+, CD8+, or CD8+CD57+ T cells (not recorded which) from PBMCs. The receptors come from a human donor in good health, serving as a control.

This chain joins TRBV25-1 and TRBJ2-3, with D possibly TRBD1 on 5 matching bases. The germline V and J ends were trimmed by 1 base and 4 bases, with 12 bases remaining between them. CDR3 size: 15 residues. Germline V gene lookup returns CDR1 MGHDK and CDR2 SYGVNS. CDR3 region: CASSESVRASDTQYF. DNA of the CDR3: TGTGCCAGCAGTGAATCGGTCAGGGCGTCAGATACGCAGTATTTT.

The chain joins TRBV2 to TRBJ2-3; no reliable D call. Trimming stripped 8 bases from V and 6 bases from J, with 12 bases between. This CDR3 is 12 amino acids long. From germline, CDR1 is SNHLY and CDR2 FYNNEI. The CDR3 reads CASAPNGDTQYF. As DNA, the CDR3 is TGTGCCAGCGCCCCCAATGGCGATACGCAGTATTTT.

A single count supports this clonotype. The chain uses TRBV9 and TRBJ2-7; TRBD2 matches 7 bases. Germline V CDR1 and CDR2: SGDLS, YYNGEE. The CDR3 has 15 amino acids. Unmatched junction bases numbered 5, after V lost 0 bases and J lost 2 bases. This CDR3 is CASSVEAGTTYEQYF. CDR3 bases: TGTGCCAGCAGCGTAGAGGCAGGGACTACCTACGAGCAGTACTTC.

Note on this clonotype: Mismatch with germline at one junction end may stem from a read error. This rearrangement joins TRBV20-1 to TRBJ1-6; no clear D. The germline gives CDR1 DFQATT, CDR2 SNEGSKA (reference sequence). The length of the CDR3 is 14 residues. The CDR3 is CSARGGTGNSPLHF. The DNA for the CDR3 is TGCAGTGCCAGAGGTGGCACGGGGAATTCACCCCTCCACTTT.

This clonotype has just one count. This sequence joins TRBV24-1 and TRBJ2-3; 8 bases align to TRBD1. Germline CDR1 and CDR2: KGHDR and SFDVKD. This CDR3 spans 17 amino acids. J lost 2 bases, V lost 4 bases, and 10 bases had no gene match. The CDR3 reads CATSDRQGRTTTDTQYF. The CDR3 DNA follows: TGTGCCACCAGTGACAGACAGGGGCGAACGACCACAGATACGCAGTATTTT.

This chain uses TRBV24-1 with TRBJ2-1; D may be TRBD1 (6 bases). The germline CDR1 and CDR2 sequences are KGHDR and SFDVKD. V gave up 4 bases and J gave up 4 bases, with 10 bases separating them. This CDR3 contains 14 residues. The CDR3, as DNA: TGTGCCACCAGTGACCCTGACAGGTACAATGAGCAGTTCTTC. Translated: CATSDPDRYNEQFF.

The chain joins TRBV25-1 to TRBJ1-6; 9 bases are a match to TRBD1. J lost 8 bases, V lost 5 bases, and 19 bases had no gene match. Germline V gene lookup returns CDR1 MGHDK and CDR2 SYGVNS. CDR3 length equals 19 residues. The CDR3 nucleotides are TGTGCCAGCAGTCCTATACCCATGAAACAGGGGGCTCGGGATTCACCCCTCCACTTT. Translation gives CASSPIPMKQGARDSPLHF. Combining the CDR3 with reference TRBV25-1 and TRBJ1-6 gives the whole variable domain EADIYQTPRYLVIGTGKKITLECSQTMGHDKMYWYQQDPGMELHLIHYSYGVNSTEKGDLSSESTVSRIRTEHFPLTLESARPSHTSQYLCASSPIPMKQGARDSPLHFGNGTRLTVT.

This chain joins TRBV4-3 and TRBJ2-7; D possibly matches TRBD1 or TRBD2 (5 bases each). The germline V gene encodes CDR1 LGHNA and CDR2 YSLEER. The germline V and J ends were trimmed by 4 bases and 5 bases, with 18 bases remaining between them. This CDR3 has 15 amino acids. The CDR3 DNA sequence: TGCGCCAGCAGCCGAGTGAGAGGGGCGCTTGACGAGCAGTACTTC. Translating gives CASSRVRGALDEQYF.

The sample holds many counts of this clonotype. The chain carries TRBV7-4 and TRBJ2-1, with 8 bases identical to TRBD2. CDR3 length: 15 residues. Germline V lookup: CDR1 SGHVT, CDR2 SQSDAQ. V shed 3 bases, J shed 4 bases, and the junction held 5 bases outside the gene matches. The CDR3 DNA reads as TGTGCCAGCAGCTTCTCCCAGCGGGAGTACAATGAGCAGTTCTTC. It codes for CASSFSQREYNEQFF.

A word on this clonotype: Relative to the germline gene, one junction end is altered; a read error may explain this. V and J are TRBV2 and TRBJ1-6; 7 bases align to TRBD1. The CDR3 loop spans 16 amino acids. CDR1 is SNHLY, CDR2 FYNNEI, per germline. The CDR3 sequence is CASSPGQVSYNPPLHF. In DNA, the CDR3 is TGTGCCAGCAGTCCAGGACAGGTCTCCTATAATCCACCCCTCCACTTT.

On this clonotype: The germline gene is not matched at one end of the junction; a read error may be the cause. The chain employs TRBV24-1 and TRBJ2-2, with D unclear. The CDR3 extends over 15 amino acids. Germline V lookup: CDR1 KGHDR, CDR2 SFDVKD. Here the CDR3 reads CATSDPRTQTGELFF. The CDR3 DNA sequence: TGTGCAACCAGTGATCCTAGGACGCAAACCGGGGAGCTGTTTTTT.